The 26 T cell receptor beta chains below come from one sample, sequenced in a study of T cell responses to AZD1222 COVID-19 vaccine. Sequencing used immunoSEQ multiplex PCR; TCRdb keeps in-frame clones, though not all of them. The sample records around 110,000 clones, over 80% being singletons. Sequenced material: peripheral blood, taken 28 days after the second AZD1222 dose. Receptors were obtained from an adult who received the AZD1222 COVID-19 vaccine.

V is TRBV5-8 and J is TRBJ2-7; D not resolved. This CDR3 contains 15 residues. In germline, CDR1 is SGHTS, CDR2 YDEGEE. V gave up 0 bases and J gave up 1 base, with 11 bases separating them. The CDR3, as DNA: TGTGCCAGCAGCTTGGGGGGTCGTTTATCCTACGAGCAGTACTTC. It codes for CASSLGGRLSYEQYF.

The chain links TRBV19 to TRBJ2-5; 10 nucleotides agree with TRBD1. V was pared by 4 bases and J by 1 base, with 6 bases of the junction left unmatched. Germline values: CDR1 LNHDA, CDR2 SQIVND (reference sequence). This CDR3 spans 16 amino acids. CDR3 sequence: CASSTGTGVSQETQYF. The CDR3 DNA sequence: TGTGCCAGTAGTACAGGGACAGGGGTCAGCCAAGAGACCCAGTACTTC.

This clone was recorded once. The chain has TRBV6-6 and TRBJ2-7; TRBD2 aligns across 8 bases. V lost 4 bases and J lost 7; bases outside the gene matches: 9. The CDR3 runs 14 residues. The germline V gene encodes CDR1 MNHNY and CDR2 SVGAGI (reference sequence). Here the CDR3 reads CASSFYGGATEQYF. CDR3 sequence (DNA): TGTGCCAGCAGTTTTTACGGGGGGGCCACGGAGCAGTACTTC.

V is TRBV18 and J is TRBJ2-2, with a possible D match to TRBD1 (5 bases). Trimming shortened V by 6 bases and J by 6 bases, and 11 bases separated the two germline ends. The V gene's germline CDR1 is KGHSH and CDR2 LQKENI. The length of the CDR3 is 13 residues. The chain's CDR3 is CASSPPGSGELFF. For the CDR3, the DNA is TGTGCCAGCTCCCCTCCAGGGTCCGGGGAGCTGTTTTTT.

The chain employs TRBV10-3 and TRBJ2-7; 7 nucleotides match TRBD1. The V gene end was trimmed by 5 bases and the J gene end by 2 bases; junction bases not matched to a gene: 3. Looked up from germline, CDR1 is ENHRY and CDR2 is SYGVKD. This CDR3 is built from 13 residues. CDR3 bases: TGTGCCATCAGTAATACAGGGGCCTACGAGCAGTACTTC. Amino acids: CAISNTGAYEQYF.

V usage is TRBV27 and J usage is TRBJ2-1; D is possibly TRBD1 (5 bases). The CDR3 is 15 residues long. Between the trimmed V and J ends, which lost 2 bases and 7 bases, there was a span of 15 bases. Per the germline V gene, CDR1 is MNHEY and CDR2 is SMNVEV (reference sequence). The CDR3 is CASSLRGTNGNEQFF. The CDR3, as DNA: TGTGCCAGCAGTTTAAGGGGAACAAATGGGAATGAGCAGTTCTTC.

The CDR3 region has the DNA TGTGCCAGCAGCTTAGATACAGGGTTCGGGTCACCCCTCCACTTT. Protein sequence: CASSLDTGFGSPLHF. The V gene is TRBV7-9, the J gene TRBJ1-6; a weak D match, TRBD1 (6 bases). The germline V gene encodes CDR1 SEHNR and CDR2 FQNEAQ (reference sequence). V lost 1 base, J lost 10 bases, and 14 bases lay in between. CDR3 length equals 15 residues.

The genes are TRBV27 and TRBJ1-1; D is ambiguous. Trimming took 2 bases from V and 2 from J, leaving 6 bases between them. The length of the CDR3 is 13 residues. CDR1 MNHEY and CDR2 SMNVEV come from the germline V gene (reference sequence). The CDR3 loop reads CASSLQVNTEAFF. The CDR3, as DNA: TGTGCCAGCAGTTTACAGGTTAACACTGAAGCTTTCTTT.

The chain recombines TRBV10-3 with TRBJ1-5, with D hard to call. Trimming cost V 0 bases and J 5 bases, with 5 bases left between them. The CDR3 runs 13 residues. Germline loops: CDR1 ENHRY, CDR2 SYGVKD. CDR3 sequence (DNA): TGTGCCATCAGTGAGTCAACTTATCAGCCCCAGCATTTT. Amino acids: CAISESTYQPQHF.

This rearrangement joins TRBV9 to TRBJ2-1; tentatively, D is TRBD1 (5 bases). There are 13 residues in the CDR3. Germline V lookup: CDR1 SGDLS, CDR2 YYNGEE. Trimming took 3 bases from V and 7 from J, leaving 11 bases between them. The CDR3 loop is CASSAPRVNEQFF. The CDR3 DNA is TGTGCCAGCAGCGCCCCCAGGGTTAATGAGCAGTTCTTC.

The rearrangement uses TRBV4-3 and TRBJ2-7; 12 bases line up with TRBD2. This CDR3 is 18 amino acids long. V gave up 1 base and J gave up 2 bases; unmatched junction bases: 9. Germline V gene sequence: CDR1 LGHNA, CDR2 YSLEER. CDR3 sequence: CASSQGAGTSGLAYEQYF. The CDR3 DNA sequence: TGCGCCAGCAGCCAAGGGGCCGGGACTAGCGGGCTAGCCTACGAGCAGTACTTC.

The genes are TRBV6-5 and TRBJ1-2, with 8 bases identical to TRBD1. After removal of 2 bases from V and 3 bases from J, the junction contained 5 bases not matched to a gene. CDR3 length equals 15 residues. CDR1 is MNHEY, CDR2 SVGAGI, per germline. CDR3 nucleotides: TGTGCCAGCAGTTACGTCGGGACAGGCGACTATGGCTACACCTTC. Residues: CASSYVGTGDYGYTF.

The rearrangement uses TRBV6-5 and TRBJ2-7; D might be TRBD2 (6 bases). The CDR3 runs 13 residues. Looked up from germline, CDR1 is MNHEY and CDR2 is SVGAGI. V lost 7 bases to trimming and J lost 7 bases, with 17 bases between them. CDR3 sequence (DNA): TGTGCCAGCACCCTTGGGGGGTCGGAAGAGCAGTACTTC. It encodes CASTLGGSEEQYF.

The CDR3 nucleotides are TGTGCCAGTAGTCCCCCGGGACCCATCGAGCAGTACTTC. This codes for CASSPPGPIEQYF. This chain links TRBV19 with TRBJ2-7; the D call may be TRBD1 or TRBD2 (5 bases each). V was cut by 5 bases and J by 6 bases, with 14 bases left in between. CDR3 length: 13 residues. In germline, CDR1 is LNHDA, CDR2 SQIVND (reference sequence).

This sequence joins TRBV9 and TRBJ2-3, with D maybe TRBD2 (5 bases). V was clipped by 0 bases and J by 4 bases, with 15 bases between them. The CDR3 sequence is 16 residues long. CDR1 SGDLS and CDR2 YYNGEE come from the germline V gene. The CDR3 is CASSVDARGSSDTQYF. CDR3 bases: TGTGCCAGCAGCGTAGACGCCCGCGGGTCGTCAGATACGCAGTATTTT.

V gene TRBV10-3 combines with J gene TRBJ2-1; 10 positions match TRBD2. Germline assignment: CDR1 ENHRY and CDR2 SYGVKD. Trimming cost V 5 bases and J 4 bases; bases outside gene matches: 5. The CDR3 length is 15 residues. CDR3 in amino acids: CAISSLAGAYNEQFF. The DNA of the CDR3 is TGTGCCATCAGTTCCCTAGCGGGAGCGTACAATGAGCAGTTCTTC.

This clone came up once. The chain links TRBV7-6 to TRBJ2-3; TRBD1 matches 9 bases. V shed 6 bases, J shed 3 bases, and the junction held 7 bases outside the gene matches. This CDR3 has 15 amino acids. Germline CDR1 is SGHVS and CDR2 is FNYEAQ. The CDR3 sequence is CASRPTGGGTDTQYF. CDR3 nucleotide sequence: TGTGCCAGCAGGCCGACAGGGGGAGGTACAGATACGCAGTATTTT. Filled out from reference TRBV7-6 and TRBJ2-3, the complete variable domain reads GAGVSQSPRYKVTKRGQDVALRCDPISGHVSLYWYRQALGQGPEFLTYFNYEAQQDKSGLPNDRFSAERPEGSISTLTIQRTEQRDSAMYRCASRPTGGGTDTQYFGPGTRLTVL.

V gene TRBV3-1 (or the pseudogene TRBV3-2) combines with J gene TRBJ2-7; TRBD1 matches 7 bases. This CDR3 has 14 residues. The ends lost 4 bases at V and 5 bases at J; junction bases unmatched: 8. In germline, CDR1 is LGHDT, CDR2 YNNKEL (reference sequence). For the CDR3, the DNA is TGTGCCAGCAGCCGCCAACAGGGGATACACGAGCAGTACTTC. This translates into CASSRQQGIHEQYF.

This clone was picked up a small number of times. V gene TRBV7-2 combines with J gene TRBJ1-1; 7 nucleotides match TRBD1. Germline values: CDR1 SGHTA, CDR2 FQGNSA. V was pared by 5 bases and J by 4 bases, with 7 bases of the junction left unmatched. There are 14 residues in the CDR3. The CDR3 protein is CASSLYRGGTEAFF. The CDR3 DNA sequence: TGTGCCAGCAGCCTGTACAGGGGCGGCACTGAAGCTTTCTTT.

The chain has TRBV2 and TRBJ1-6; a possible D gene is TRBD1 (6 bases). This CDR3 has 14 amino acids. Looked up from germline, CDR1 is SNHLY and CDR2 is FYNNEI. V was trimmed by 11 bases and J by 10 bases, leaving 21 bases between them. This chain's CDR3 is CASPGRGAQSPLHF. The DNA for the CDR3 is TGTGCCTCCCCTGGGCGGGGGGCTCAGTCACCCCTCCACTTT.

The V gene is TRBV12-3 or TRBV12-4, the J gene TRBJ1-2; D unresolved. Trimming removed 1 base from V and 4 bases from J, with 7 bases in between. CDR3 length equals 13 residues. CDR3 region: CASSLDSVYGYTF. The CDR3 DNA reads TGTGCCAGCAGTTTAGACAGCGTCTATGGCTACACCTTC.

The chain links TRBV28 to TRBJ1-6; TRBD1 matches 8 bases. Germline V gene data show CDR1 as MDHEN and CDR2 as SYDVKM. Trimming removed 2 bases from V and 3 bases from J; junction bases left unmatched: 3. The CDR3 spans 16 residues. CDR3 DNA sequence: TGTGCCAGCAGTTTAGGGACAGGAGTCTATAATTCACCCCTCCACTTT. Translated, it gives CASSLGTGVYNSPLHF. The entire variable domain, with the rest obtained from reference TRBV28 and TRBJ1-6, is as follows: DVKVTQSSRYLVKRTGEKVFLECVQDMDHENMFWYRQDPGLGLRLIYFSYDVKMKEKGDIPEGYSVSREKKERFSLILESASTNQTSMYLCASSLGTGVYNSPLHFGNGTRLTVT.

This clone appeared a single time. The V and J genes are TRBV6-5 and TRBJ1-1, with 7 positions matching TRBD1. The CDR3 extends over 14 amino acids. With V trimmed by 6 bases and J by 0 bases, 4 bases remained unmatched. The germline V gene encodes CDR1 MNHEY and CDR2 SVGAGI. CDR3 loop: CASRRDRLNTEAFF. CDR3 coding DNA: TGTGCCAGCAGAAGGGACAGATTGAACACTGAAGCTTTCTTT.

The genes are TRBV7-8 and TRBJ2-2; D is possibly TRBD1 (6 bases). In germline, CDR1 is SGHVS, CDR2 FQNEAQ. The CDR3 loop spans 14 amino acids. V lost 1 base and J lost 4, with 7 bases in between. DNA for the CDR3: TGTGCCAGCAGCTTAGAACAGGGCACCGGGGAGCTGTTTTTT. This sequence encodes CASSLEQGTGELFF. Complete variable domain (other parts from reference TRBV7-8 and TRBJ2-2): GAGVSQSPRYKVAKRGQDVALRCDPISGHVSLFWYQQALGQGPEFLTYFQNEAQLDKSGLPSDRFFAERPEGSVSTLKIQRTQQEDSAVYLCASSLEQGTGELFFGEGSRLTVL.

With regard to this clone: At one end, the junction sequence differs from germline, possibly due to a read error. V usage is TRBV6-6 and J usage is TRBJ2-2; the D gene is possibly TRBD2 (6 bases). The CDR3 length is 12 residues. Germline CDR1 is MNHNY and CDR2 is SVGAGI (reference sequence). The CDR3 sequence is CASSLQGGALFF. CDR3 DNA sequence: TGTGCCAGCAGCCTCCAGGGCGGGGCGCTGTTTTTT.

This clone was recorded only once. J is TRBJ2-1 and V is TRBV18; TRBD1 agrees at 7 bases. The CDR3 length is 15 residues. The V gene end was trimmed by 3 bases and the J gene end by 9 bases; junction bases not matched to a gene: 11. In germline, CDR1 is KGHSH, CDR2 LQKENI. The CDR3 DNA sequence: TGTGCCAGCTCACCGGGACAGCCGCCGTACGTTGAGCAGTTCTTC. Encoded protein: CASSPGQPPYVEQFF.